Following are 23 T cell receptor beta chains from one sample sequenced in a study of T cells in localized non-small cell lung cancer. Sequencing used immunoSEQ multiplex PCR; TCRdb keeps in-frame clones, though not all of them. This sample has around 64,000 clones; around nine tenths occur once, and the top ten carry 20% to 25%. This sample comprised peripheral blood, obtained before any cancer treatment. These receptors all stem from a man aged 35 to 69 with stage I squamous cell lung carcinoma.

The V gene is TRBV28, the J gene TRBJ1-1; D unclear. V gave up 8 bases and J gave up 0 bases, with 25 bases separating them. This CDR3 has 18 amino acids. From germline, CDR1 is MDHEN and CDR2 SYDVKM. CDR3 sequence: CASWNSPGLTSVNTEAFF. In nucleotides, the CDR3 is TGTGCCAGCTGGAATTCGCCGGGTTTGACCTCCGTGAACACTGAAGCTTTCTTT.

This chain links TRBV6-5 with TRBJ1-6, with D perhaps TRBD1 (5 bases). Per germline, CDR1 MNHEY and CDR2 SVGAGI. This CDR3 has 14 amino acids. Trimming cost V 6 bases and J 9 bases, with 15 bases left between them. The CDR3 nucleotides are TGTGCCAGCAGCCCACAAGGGGCGCCTTCACCCCTCCACTTT. Encoded protein: CASSPQGAPSPLHF.

V usage is TRBV30 and J usage is TRBJ1-3; D call uncertain. V lost 1 base to trimming and J lost 0 bases, with 10 bases between them. This CDR3 spans 15 amino acids. Germline loops: CDR1 GTSNPN, CDR2 SVGIG (reference sequence). The CDR3 DNA sequence: TGTGCCTGGAGTGCCGGGATCTACTCTGGAAACACCATATATTTT. Protein: CAWSAGIYSGNTIYF.

The gene calls are TRBV11-2 and TRBJ1-2, with 7 bases fitting TRBD1. The V segment lost 4 bases and the J segment 0 bases; nucleotides outside the gene matches: 2. The CDR3 contains 14 residues. Looked up from germline, CDR1 is SGHAT and CDR2 is FQNNGV. CDR3 bases: TGTGCCAGCAGCTCGGACAGGTCTAACTATGGCTACACCTTC. It yields the protein CASSSDRSNYGYTF.

The chain couples TRBV10-3 to TRBJ2-5, with 11 bases that match TRBD1. Germline CDR1 ENHRY, CDR2 SYGVKD. The J segment lost 2 bases and the V segment lost 6 bases, leaving 5 bases of the junction unmatched. This CDR3 is 15 amino acids long. CDR3 DNA sequence: TGTGCCATCAGAGGGGGACAGGGGGTTCAAGAGACCCAGTACTTC. This translates into CAIRGGQGVQETQYF.

The rearrangement links TRBV27 to TRBJ1-2, with D perhaps TRBD1 (5 bases). Germline loops: CDR1 MNHEY, CDR2 SMNVEV (reference sequence). CDR3 length: 13 residues. Trimming pared 5 bases from V and 4 bases from J, leaving 11 bases between. This chain's CDR3 is CASSPGGSYGYTF. The CDR3 DNA follows: TGTGCCAGCAGTCCGGGGGGGAGCTATGGCTACACCTTC.

This sequence joins TRBV29-1 and TRBJ2-3, with 11 nucleotides matching TRBD1. Unmatched junction bases numbered 6, after V lost 5 bases and J lost 8 bases. Germline V gives CDR1 SQVTM, CDR2 ANQGSEA. The CDR3 is 13 residues long. The CDR3 here is CSVPGQGEVTQYF. CDR3 DNA sequence: TGCAGCGTTCCGGGACAGGGGGAAGTTACGCAGTATTTT.

This clone was counted only a few times. The chain links TRBV7-8 to TRBJ1-1; D gene unclear. The CDR3 runs 12 residues. Germline CDR1 and CDR2: SGHVS and FQNEAQ. V shed 5 bases and J shed 6 bases, with 10 bases lying between them. In DNA, the CDR3 is TGTGCCAGCAGCCATTACGGGGCTGAAGCTTTCTTT. This encodes CASSHYGAEAFF.

This chain connects TRBV28 to TRBJ2-7; TRBD2 matches at 8 bases. The CDR3 length is 16 residues. Germline V lookup: CDR1 MDHEN, CDR2 SYDVKM. V gave up 3 bases and J gave up 1 base; unmatched junction bases: 8. As DNA, the CDR3 is TGTGCCAGCAGTTTGGGTCTAGCGGGCGAGTCCTACGAGCAGTACTTC. Its translation is CASSLGLAGESYEQYF.

V gene TRBV28 combines with J gene TRBJ1-2; D not resolved. V lost 2 bases and J lost 8, with 9 bases in between. This CDR3 is built from 12 residues. In germline, CDR1 is MDHEN, CDR2 SYDVKM. The CDR3 protein is CASSLGERGYTF. CDR3 nucleotides: TGTGCCAGCAGTTTAGGGGAGAGGGGCTACACCTTC.

V gene TRBV4-1 combines with J gene TRBJ1-3; D is unclear. Germline CDR1 is MGHRA and CDR2 is YSYEKL. This CDR3 has 11 amino acids. V lost 1 base to trimming and J lost 5 bases, with 0 bases between them. CDR3 in DNA: TGCGCCAGCAGCCAAGGAAACACCATATATTTT. This codes for CASSQGNTIYF.

This chain links TRBV11-2 with TRBJ2-1; unclear D gene. The CDR3 runs to 12 residues. Germline CDR1 and CDR2: SGHAT and FQNNGV. V gave up 4 bases and J gave up 6 bases, with 7 bases separating them. The chain's CDR3 is CASSSGLNEQFF. As DNA, the CDR3 is TGTGCCAGCAGCTCCGGGCTCAATGAGCAGTTCTTC.

The chain joins TRBV4-3 to TRBJ2-7; possibly TRBD2 for D (6 bases). Trimming stripped 4 bases from V and 3 bases from J, with 13 bases between. This CDR3 is built from 14 residues. Germline-derived CDR1 and CDR2 are LGHNA and YSLEER. CDR3 sequence: CASSPGVFSYEQYF. The CDR3 DNA is TGCGCCAGCAGCCCGGGGGTTTTCAGCTACGAGCAGTACTTC.

The genes are TRBV5-5 and TRBJ2-5; D is possibly TRBD1 (6 bases). The CDR3 runs to 14 residues. Germline V CDR1 and CDR2: SGHKS, YYEKEE (reference sequence). Trimming pared 2 bases from V and 2 bases from J, leaving 10 bases between. The CDR3 is CASSLGQPQETQYF. Written as DNA, the CDR3 is TGTGCCAGCAGCTTAGGACAGCCGCAAGAGACCCAGTACTTC.

This clone was counted once. The genes are TRBV4-3 and TRBJ1-4; 9 bases are shared with TRBD1. Germline CDR1 is LGHNA and CDR2 is YSLEER. The V gene end was trimmed by 0 bases and the J gene end by 5 bases; junction bases not matched to a gene: 1. This CDR3 has 15 amino acids. Here the CDR3 DNA reads TGCGCCAGCAGCCAAGATGGGACAGGGAATGAAAAACTGTTTTTT. Encoded protein: CASSQDGTGNEKLFF.

The CDR3 sequence: CASSNRDNQETQYF. As DNA, the CDR3 is TGTGCCAGTAGTAATAGGGACAACCAAGAGACCCAGTACTTC. V is TRBV19 and J is TRBJ2-5, with D perhaps TRBD1 (6 bases). Trimming removed 4 bases from V and 0 bases from J, with 9 bases in between. The germline V gene encodes CDR1 LNHDA and CDR2 SQIVND (reference sequence). This CDR3 spans 14 amino acids.

The chain has TRBV5-4 and TRBJ2-1, with 8 bases matching TRBD2. CDR3 size: 14 residues. From germline, CDR1 is SGHNT and CDR2 YYREEE (reference sequence). V shed 0 bases, J shed 6 bases, and the junction held 2 bases outside the gene matches. The CDR3 spells CASSLGGRPNEQFF. CDR3 coding DNA: TGTGCCAGCAGCTTGGGCGGGAGGCCCAATGAGCAGTTCTTC.

This sequence joins TRBV4-3 and TRBJ2-3; TRBD2 agrees at 8 bases. Trimming at V came to 0 bases and at J to 1 base, leaving 9 bases not matched to a gene. The CDR3 is made up of 18 amino acids. Germline-derived CDR1 and CDR2 are LGHNA and YSLEER. CDR3 DNA: TGCGCCAGCAGCCAAGAATTATCAGCGGGAGTCGGCACAGATACGCAGTATTTT. Its translation: CASSQELSAGVGTDTQYF.

The chain carries TRBV4-1 and TRBJ2-1; 9 positions match TRBD1. V dropped 4 bases and J dropped 2; count of bases not matched to a gene: 9. This CDR3 is 17 amino acids long. Germline loops: CDR1 MGHRA, CDR2 YSYEKL. The CDR3 loop is CASSRSTGTGTYNEQFF. The CDR3 DNA reads TGCGCCAGCAGCCGATCCACCGGGACAGGGACCTACAATGAGCAGTTCTTC.

The chain links TRBV9 to TRBJ2-5; TRBD1 or TRBD2 may be the D gene (5 bases each). Germline CDR1 and CDR2: SGDLS and YYNGEE. V shed 3 bases and J shed 5 bases, with 14 bases lying between them. CDR3 length: 14 amino acids. The DNA for the CDR3 is TGTGCCAGCAGCGCACGGGACGCGAGGGAGACCCAGTACTTC. It yields the protein CASSARDARETQYF.

The sample holds a few counts of this clone. A read error may account for a junction end that differs from germline. V usage is TRBV7-7 and J usage is TRBJ2-1; no clear D. Germline CDR1 reads SSHAT; CDR2 reads FNYEAQ (reference sequence). The CDR3 consists of 15 residues. CDR3: CASSPRIGSSNEQFF. CDR3 DNA sequence: TGTGCTAGCAGCCCCCGAATCGGGTCTTCGAATGAGCAGTTCTTC.

The V gene is TRBV9, the J gene TRBJ1-4; D possibly corresponds to TRBD1 (5 bases). This CDR3 contains 15 residues. V was pared by 3 bases and J by 5 bases, with 14 bases between. Germline V gene lookup returns CDR1 SGDLS and CDR2 YYNGEE. The CDR3 DNA follows: TGTGCCAGCAGCGCGGGACCACAGCAAAATGAAAAACTGTTTTTT. Protein product: CASSAGPQQNEKLFF.

The CDR3 sequence: CASSLGHRASNTQYF. The CDR3 coding sequence is TGCGCCAGCAGCTTGGGACACAGGGCGTCCAATACGCAGTATTTT. The chain uses TRBV5-1 and TRBJ2-3, with D maybe TRBD1 (6 bases). Germline CDR1 and CDR2: SGHRS and YFSETQ. Trimming took 0 bases from V and 7 from J, leaving 15 bases between them. This CDR3 is built from 15 residues.